These 20 T cell receptor beta chains originate from one sample sequenced in a study of OX40 agonist ivuxolimab in advanced cancers. Method: immunoSEQ multiplex PCR; TCRdb's copy keeps in-frame clones and lacks some. The top ten hold about 0.66% of the sample, which has about 62,000 clones, 92% seen once. The source material was CD4+ or CD8+ T cells sorted from blood, sampled in a trial of the OX40 agonist ivuxolimab. The receptors here all came from an adult with an advanced solid tumor such as melanoma, head and neck, liver or kidney cancer.

The chain has TRBV7-3 and TRBJ2-7; 7 positions match TRBD2. CDR1 and CDR2 (germline): SGHTA, FQGTGA. V lost 0 bases and J lost 0; bases outside the gene matches: 2. This CDR3 has 15 amino acids. The CDR3 here is CASSLTGGSSYEQYF. As DNA, the CDR3 is TGTGCCAGCAGCTTAACGGGGGGGAGCTCCTACGAGCAGTACTTC.

The chain joins TRBV5-1 to TRBJ2-1; either TRBD1 or TRBD2 may fit D (6 bases each). The CDR3 runs 15 residues. Germline assignment: CDR1 SGHRS and CDR2 YFSETQ. Trimming removed 3 bases at V and 0 bases at J, with 10 bases between. The CDR3 spells CASSWGATSYNEQFF. CDR3 coding DNA: TGCGCCAGCAGCTGGGGGGCGACCTCCTACAATGAGCAGTTCTTC.

This clone was seen only once. The chain combines TRBV9 with TRBJ1-1, with 7 bases matching TRBD1. In germline, CDR1 is SGDLS, CDR2 YYNGEE. With 2 bases clipped from V and 7 bases from J, the junction kept 5 bases outside the gene matches. The CDR3 is 13 residues long. CDR3 amino acids: CASSVYRDSEAFF. The CDR3, as DNA: TGTGCCAGCAGCGTCTACCGGGACAGTGAAGCTTTCTTT. Looking up the rest from reference TRBV9 and TRBJ1-1 gives the full variable domain: DSGVTQTPKHLITATGQRVTLRCSPRSGDLSVYWYQQSLDQGLQFLIQYYNGEERAKGNILERFSAQQFPDLHSELNLSSLELGDSALYFCASSVYRDSEAFFGQGTRLTVV.

This clone was found a few times. V usage is TRBV6-6 and J usage is TRBJ1-6; D unresolved. The CDR3 spans 13 residues. Germline assignment: CDR1 MNHNY and CDR2 SVGAGI (reference sequence). Between the trimmed V and J ends, which lost 5 bases and 9 bases, there was a span of 11 bases. The chain's CDR3 is CASSTLWSSPLHF. The CDR3 region has the DNA TGTGCCAGCAGTACCTTGTGGAGTTCACCCCTCCACTTT.

This clone has just one count. The rearrangement links TRBV7-2 to TRBJ2-7; D gene ambiguous. CDR3 length equals 12 residues. Germline V lookup: CDR1 SGHTA, CDR2 FQGNSA. V gave up 5 bases and J gave up 3 bases, with 8 bases separating them. CDR3 sequence reads: CASSEDHYEQYF. The CDR3 bases are TGTGCCAGCAGCGAGGATCACTACGAGCAGTACTTC.

The V call is TRBV18, the J call TRBJ1-1, with a possible D match to TRBD1 (5 bases). The CDR3 is 13 amino acids. V was cut by 5 bases and J by 3 bases, with 10 bases left in between. Germline V gives CDR1 KGHSH, CDR2 LQKENI. CDR3 residues: CASSVGLHTEAFF. The CDR3 DNA reads as TGTGCCAGCTCAGTGGGACTCCACACTGAAGCTTTCTTT.

This chain uses TRBV27 with TRBJ1-3; D gene uncertain. CDR1 is MNHEY and CDR2 is SMNVEV in the germline V gene (reference sequence). The CDR3 loop spans 16 amino acids. With 5 bases removed from V and 1 base from J, the gap between germline ends came to 15 bases. This CDR3 reads CASSASPPSSGNTIYF. CDR3 bases: TGTGCCAGCAGTGCCTCCCCCCCTTCTTCTGGAAACACCATATATTTT.

The rearrangement uses TRBV5-4 and TRBJ1-5; D unclear. Germline V CDR1 and CDR2: SGHNT, YYREEE (reference sequence). V was clipped by 0 bases and J by 1 base, with 5 bases between them. This CDR3 region has 14 residues. CDR3 coding DNA: TGTGCCAGCAGCTTGGGCCTAAGCAATCAGCCCCAGCATTTT. Its protein product is CASSLGLSNQPQHF. The complete variable domain, with remaining parts taken from reference TRBV5-4 and TRBJ1-5, reads ETGVTQSPTHLIKTRGQQVTLRCSSQSGHNTVSWYQQALGQGPQFIFQYYREEENGRGNFPPRFSGLQFPNYSSELNVNALELDDSALYLCASSLGLSNQPQHFGDGTRLSIL.

The chain uses TRBV2 and TRBJ1-2; D is possibly TRBD1 (6 bases). The V gene lost 7 bases and the J gene lost 7 bases, with 19 bases spanning the gap. In germline, CDR1 is SNHLY, CDR2 FYNNEI. This CDR3 has 14 residues. CDR3 amino acids: CASTLGTGAGGYTF. In nucleotides, the CDR3 is TGTGCCAGCACCCTCGGAACGGGGGCGGGTGGCTACACCTTC.

The rearrangement links TRBV4-1 to TRBJ2-1; TRBD2 aligns across 7 bases. V shed 4 bases and J 7 bases; nucleotides not matched to a gene: 10. The germline V gene has CDR1 MGHRA and CDR2 YSYEKL. The CDR3 length is 15 residues. In nucleotides, the CDR3 is TGCGCCAGCAGCCTGGTGGCGGGAGCACTGAATGAGCAGTTCTTC. Protein: CASSLVAGALNEQFF.

J is TRBJ2-5 and V is TRBV10-3, with D unresolved. In germline, CDR1 is ENHRY, CDR2 SYGVKD. The CDR3 runs to 12 residues. V dropped 4 bases and J dropped 2 bases, with 5 bases sitting between them. CDR3 sequence: CAISAVQETQYF. CDR3 coding DNA: TGTGCCATCAGTGCGGTACAAGAGACCCAGTACTTC.

The gene calls are TRBV5-5 and TRBJ1-4; D is unclear. V lost 4 bases and J 6 bases, leaving 7 bases between the germline ends. The CDR3 contains 12 residues. Germline V lookup: CDR1 SGHKS, CDR2 YYEKEE (reference sequence). The CDR3 region has the DNA TGTGCCAGCAGCGTCAGAGATGAAAAACTGTTTTTT. Translation gives CASSVRDEKLFF.

The rearrangement uses TRBV30 and TRBJ2-5; 9 bases agree with TRBD2. The CDR3 is 14 residues long. V shed 3 bases and J 6 bases; nucleotides not matched to a gene: 8. The germline CDR1 and CDR2 sequences are GTSNPN and SVGIG (reference sequence). CDR3 coding DNA: TGTGCCTGGAGAAGGGGTAGCGGGAGCAAGACCCAGTACTTC. Translation gives CAWRRGSGSKTQYF.

The rearrangement joins TRBV11-2 to TRBJ1-4; perhaps TRBD1 as D (5 bases). Per germline, CDR1 SGHAT and CDR2 FQNNGV. The V end was cut by 7 bases, the J end by 4 bases, with 13 bases between. The CDR3 covers 14 residues. CDR3 protein: CASTPGTFNEKLFF. The CDR3 nucleotides are TGTGCCAGCACCCCCGGGACCTTTAATGAAAAACTGTTTTTT.

The table lists this clone with a count of one. CDR3 nucleotide sequence: TGTGCCAGCAGCCTAGGGACAGGCAATGAAAAACTGTTTTTT. Its protein product is CASSLGTGNEKLFF. The chain combines TRBV7-6 with TRBJ1-4, with TRBD1 matching over 8 bases. J was trimmed by 5 bases and V by 5 bases; bases with no gene match: 4. The length of the CDR3 is 14 residues. Germline V lookup: CDR1 SGHVS, CDR2 FNYEAQ.

On this clone itself: The sample holds other DNA sequences that translate to the same CDR3. The rearrangement links TRBV11-2 to TRBJ2-7; D not resolved. Trimming stripped 2 bases from V and 3 bases from J, with 5 bases between. There are 12 residues in the CDR3. Germline assignment: CDR1 SGHAT and CDR2 FQNNGV. CDR3 nucleotide sequence: TGTGCCAGCAGCTTAAACAGCTACGAGCAGTACTTC. This sequence encodes CASSLNSYEQYF.

V usage is TRBV6-6 and J usage is TRBJ2-1; no clear D. Trimming removed 7 bases from V and 7 bases from J, with 20 bases in between. This CDR3 has 15 residues. Germline loops: CDR1 MNHNY, CDR2 SVGAGI (reference sequence). The CDR3 loop is CASILSQALGNEQFF. For the CDR3, the DNA is TGTGCCAGCATCCTCAGCCAGGCCTTGGGAAATGAGCAGTTCTTC.

The chain combines TRBV27 with TRBJ2-7; TRBD1 aligns across 8 bases. The V gene's germline CDR1 is MNHEY and CDR2 SMNVEV (reference sequence). The CDR3 contains 13 residues. Trimming took 6 bases from V and 2 from J; bases not matched to a gene: 3. CDR3 residues: CASSHRGAYEQYF. Written as DNA, the CDR3 is TGTGCCAGCAGCCACAGGGGGGCCTACGAGCAGTACTTC.

J is TRBJ2-7 and V is TRBV5-5; 8 positions match TRBD2. Trimming at V came to 4 bases and at J to 3 bases, leaving 9 bases not matched to a gene. The germline gives CDR1 SGHKS, CDR2 YYEKEE (reference sequence). The length of the CDR3 is 15 residues. CDR3 residues: CASSMGLVGLYEQYF. The CDR3 region has the DNA TGTGCCAGCAGCATGGGACTAGTGGGGCTCTACGAGCAGTACTTC. The full variable domain, with the rest looked up from reference TRBV5-5 and TRBJ2-7, is DAGVTQSPTHLIKTRGQQVTLRCSPISGHKSVSWYQQVLGQGPQFIFQYYEKEERGRGNFPDRFSARQFPNYSSELNVNALLLGDSALYLCASSMGLVGLYEQYFGPGTRLTVT.

The rearrangement uses TRBV15 and TRBJ2-3; D call uncertain. The CDR3 consists of 14 residues. Germline V CDR1 and CDR2: LNHNV, YYDKDF (reference sequence). Trimming stripped 1 base from V and 4 bases from J, with 9 bases between. The DNA for the CDR3 is TGTGCCACCAGCAGAGTCGACAAGGCAGATACGCAGTATTTT. Encoded protein: CATSRVDKADTQYF. Full variable domain (missing parts from reference TRBV15 and TRBJ2-3): DAMVIQNPRYQVTQFGKPVTLSCSQTLNHNVMYWYQQKSSQAPKLLFHYYDKDFNNEADTPDNFQSRRPNTSFCFLDIRSPGLGDTAMYLCATSRVDKADTQYFGPGTRLTVL.